A single sample gave rise to the 18 T cell receptor beta chains below, sequenced in a study of T cell responses to AZD1222 COVID-19 vaccine. TCRdb's copy holds only in-frame clones and misses some; the assay was immunoSEQ multiplex PCR. The table lists some 140,000 clones, approximately 91% of them singletons, with 1.5% to 2% in the top ten. The specimen comprised peripheral blood, sampled on day 0 of AZD1222 vaccination. These receptor sequences come from an adult in good health.

The chain uses TRBV27 and TRBJ2-4, with 8 positions matching TRBD2. The CDR3 loop spans 17 amino acids. Per the germline V gene, CDR1 is MNHEY and CDR2 is SMNVEV (reference sequence). The V and J ends lost 0 bases and 6 bases, in that order; junction bases with no gene match: 10. The CDR3 sequence: CASSLSARRAGGNIQYF. CDR3 DNA sequence: TGTGCCAGCAGTTTATCCGCCCGAAGGGCGGGAGGAAACATTCAGTACTTC.

The chain has TRBV6-2 or TRBV6-3 and TRBJ1-1; unclear D gene. Germline V CDR1 and CDR2: MNHEY, SVGEGT. The CDR3 totals 13 residues. Trimming pared 4 bases from V and 7 bases from J, leaving 13 bases between. The CDR3 sequence is CASSSWAQHEAFF. CDR3 DNA: TGTGCCAGCAGTTCCTGGGCCCAACATGAAGCTTTCTTT.

The chain is built from TRBV5-1 and TRBJ2-7, with 8 bases aligning to TRBD2. Germline-derived CDR1 and CDR2 are SGHRS and YFSETQ. The CDR3 runs 15 residues. Trimming at V came to 6 bases and at J to 2 bases, leaving 10 bases not matched to a gene. The CDR3 coding sequence is TGCGCCAGCATCCCGGGCGGGGGGTCTACCTACGAGCAGTACTTC. It translates to CASIPGGGSTYEQYF.

V and J are TRBV30 and TRBJ1-2; D is possibly TRBD1 (5 bases). CDR1 GTSNPN and CDR2 SVGIG come from the germline V gene (reference sequence). This CDR3 is built from 16 residues. V was pared by 0 bases and J by 1 base, with 15 bases between. CDR3: CAWSVSGRGGNYGYTF. CDR3 sequence (DNA): TGTGCCTGGAGTGTATCCGGGCGCGGGGGTAACTATGGCTACACCTTC.

J is TRBJ1-1 and V is TRBV10-3, with D unclear. The CDR3 extends over 11 amino acids. Trimming cost V 8 bases and J 0 bases, with 4 bases left between them. Germline V CDR1 and CDR2: ENHRY, SYGVKD. The CDR3 reads CAIGMNTEAFF. The CDR3 DNA reads as TGTGCCATCGGAATGAACACTGAAGCTTTCTTT.

As for this clone: The junction departs from germline at one end; a sequencing error may be responsible. The rearrangement links TRBV19 to TRBJ1-2; a possible D gene is TRBD1 (5 bases). The germline V gene has CDR1 LNHDA and CDR2 SQIVND (reference sequence). The CDR3 sequence is 14 residues long. DNA of the CDR3: TGTGCCAGTAGTATTTACAGTGGGGACTATGACTACACCTTC. Translating gives CASSIYSGDYDYTF.

The V gene is TRBV27, the J gene TRBJ1-1; D is uncertain. The CDR3 is 14 amino acids. The germline CDR1 and CDR2 sequences are MNHEY and SMNVEV (reference sequence). Trimming took off 2 bases at V and 4 bases at J, with 11 bases between the two ends. CDR3 protein: CASSLAVTGTEAFF. The CDR3 DNA follows: TGTGCCAGCAGTTTAGCGGTGACGGGCACTGAAGCTTTCTTT.

The chain has TRBV2 and TRBJ1-5; a weak D match, TRBD1 (5 bases). V lost 7 bases to trimming and J lost 5 bases, with 12 bases between them. Germline CDR1 and CDR2: SNHLY and FYNNEI. This CDR3 has 13 amino acids. Written as DNA, the CDR3 is TGTGCCAGCAACGGGGCGAGTTATCAGCCCCAGCATTTT. Its protein is CASNGASYQPQHF.

CDR3 loop: CASSQVLAGGRETQYF. CDR3 coding DNA: TGCGCCAGCAGCCAAGTCCTAGCGGGAGGGCGAGAGACCCAGTACTTC. The V call is TRBV4-1, the J call TRBJ2-5, with 12 bases identical to TRBD2. J was trimmed by 4 bases and V by 1 base; bases with no gene match: 4. Germline CDR1 is MGHRA and CDR2 is YSYEKL. The CDR3 is made up of 16 amino acids.

The rearrangement uses TRBV7-6 and TRBJ2-5, with TRBD2 identical over 11 bases. Per germline, CDR1 SGHVS and CDR2 FNYEAQ. V shed 5 bases and J 5 bases; nucleotides not matched to a gene: 28. The CDR3 is made up of 22 amino acids. CDR3 sequence (DNA): TGTGCCAGCAGCCACCCCTCTTGGCCCTCGACTAGCGGGACTGCCCCCCAGGAGACCCAGTACTTC. Translation gives CASSHPSWPSTSGTAPQETQYF.

This rearrangement joins TRBV6-5 to TRBJ2-7, with a possible D match to TRBD2 (5 bases). V lost 6 bases, J lost 3 bases, and 9 bases lay in between. This CDR3 is built from 12 residues. Germline lookup yields CDR1 MNHEY and CDR2 SVGAGI. In DNA form, the CDR3 reads TGTGCCAGCAGCAAACTAGGCTACGAGCAGTACTTC. Encoded protein: CASSKLGYEQYF.

The chain employs TRBV7-8 and TRBJ1-4, with D perhaps matching TRBD1 (5 bases). V lost 5 bases, J lost 5 bases, and 15 bases lay in between. The CDR3 totals 15 residues. Germline values: CDR1 SGHVS, CDR2 FQNEAQ. DNA for the CDR3: TGTGCCAGCAGCCTCAGTGGCGGGGGGAATGAAAAACTGTTTTTT. Its translation is CASSLSGGGNEKLFF.

The chain carries TRBV24-1 and TRBJ1-3; D call uncertain. Germline values: CDR1 KGHDR, CDR2 SFDVKD. Trimming shortened V by 5 bases and J by 0 bases, and 16 bases separated the two germline ends. The CDR3 covers 17 residues. The CDR3 nucleotides read TGTGCCACCAGTGCGAAGGGAGATTTAGACTCTGGAAACACCATATATTTT. Its translation is CATSAKGDLDSGNTIYF.

This chain links TRBV5-4 with TRBJ1-3; the D gene is possibly TRBD1 (5 bases). The germline CDR1 and CDR2 sequences are SGHNT and YYREEE (reference sequence). V shed 4 bases and J shed 0 bases, with 14 bases lying between them. This CDR3 comprises 16 residues. This CDR3 reads CASSPSQGRSGNTIYF. CDR3 nucleotides: TGTGCCAGCAGCCCGAGTCAGGGCCGCTCTGGAAACACCATATATTTT.

The V call is TRBV9, the J call TRBJ1-4, with a tentative D call TRBD1 (5 bases). Trimming removed 0 bases at V and 7 bases at J, with 13 bases between. Germline V gives CDR1 SGDLS, CDR2 YYNGEE. The CDR3 has 15 residues. CDR3 region: CASSVGSGAGEKLFF. The CDR3 coding sequence is TGTGCCAGCAGCGTAGGAAGCGGGGCCGGTGAAAAACTGTTTTTT.

The chain combines TRBV9 with TRBJ2-2; D ambiguous. Germline lookup yields CDR1 SGDLS and CDR2 YYNGEE. Trimming stripped 4 bases from V and 4 bases from J, with 8 bases between. The CDR3 totals 13 residues. DNA for the CDR3: TGTGCCAGCAGCAAAGACGGCACCGGGGAGCTGTTTTTT. As protein: CASSKDGTGELFF. Variable domain in full (rest from reference TRBV9 and TRBJ2-2): DSGVTQTPKHLITATGQRVTLRCSPRSGDLSVYWYQQSLDQGLQFLIQYYNGEERAKGNILERFSAQQFPDLHSELNLSSLELGDSALYFCASSKDGTGELFFGEGSRLTVL.

This chain uses TRBV30 with TRBJ1-2; D gene uncertain. The CDR3 is 15 amino acids. Germline V lookup: CDR1 GTSNPN, CDR2 SVGIG (reference sequence). Trimming pared 1 base from V and 7 bases from J, leaving 19 bases between. CDR3 in amino acids: CAWSAPPDSLGGYTF. The CDR3 region has the DNA TGTGCCTGGAGTGCCCCGCCGGACTCCCTGGGTGGCTACACCTTC. The variable domain in full, completed from reference TRBV30 and TRBJ1-2, reads SQTIHQWPATLVQPVGSPLSLECTVEGTSNPNLYWYRQAAGRGLQLLFYSVGIGQISSEVPQNLSASRPQDRQFILSSKKLLLSDSGFYLCAWSAPPDSLGGYTFGSGTRLTVV.

This sequence joins TRBV5-4 and TRBJ2-7, with a tentative D call TRBD2 (7 bases). This CDR3 region has 14 residues. The ends were cut back, 1 base at V and 5 bases at J, with 13 bases in the middle. CDR1 and CDR2 from the germline V gene are SGHNT and YYREEE (reference sequence). This CDR3 is CASSLREGGHEQYF. The CDR3 bases are TGTGCCAGCAGCTTGAGGGAGGGGGGACACGAGCAGTACTTC.